A selection of T cell receptor beta chains follows, all from one sample in a study of T cell responses to AZD1222 COVID-19 vaccine. Only in-frame clones appear in the TCRdb table, and some are missing; sequencing was by immunoSEQ multiplex PCR. There are about 100,000 clones in the sample; about 90% occur only once, and just over 4% lies in the top ten. Sequenced here: peripheral blood, sampled on day 0 of MenACWY control vaccination. These receptors came from an adult in good health. The conserved cysteine and the conserved F or W are not part of the CDR3 here.

J: TRBJ2-2
V: TRBV5-1
CDR3: ASSPSSGGNTGELF

J: TRBJ1-1
V: TRBV5-1
CDR3: ASSLGGQGEAEAF

J: TRBJ2-1
V: TRBV28
CDR3: ASSARGREGYNEQF

J: TRBJ2-3
V: TRBV5-1
CDR3: ASSFLSRGVTDTQY

J: TRBJ2-1
V: TRBV28
CDR3: ASSPTGLPRYNEQF

J: TRBJ1-3
V: TRBV10-3
CDR3: AITRDSGSGNTIY

J: TRBJ1-6
V: TRBV7-9
CDR3: ASSHRESPLH

J: TRBJ1-3
V: TRBV6-1
CDR3: ASSEGTGLYLSGNTIY

J: TRBJ2-2
V: TRBV13
CDR3: ASSLGGSTGELF

J: TRBJ1-4
V: TRBV19
CDR3: ASSTGISNEKLF

J: TRBJ2-7
V: TRBV6-2/TRBV6-3
CDR3: ASSASYEQY

J: TRBJ1-2
V: TRBV5-1
CDR3: ASSLFAGDGYT

J: TRBJ1-1
V: TRBV11-2
CDR3: ASSRQGLNTEAF

J: TRBJ2-1
V: TRBV18
CDR3: ASSPGTDLNNEQF

J: TRBJ1-2
V: TRBV7-9
CDR3: ASSLAGVHYGYT

J: TRBJ1-3
V: TRBV18
CDR3: ASSPPPGRPGNTIY

J: TRBJ2-2
V: TRBV5-1
CDR3: ASSSAAGALNTGELF

J: TRBJ1-2
V: TRBV7-9
CDR3: ASSLQGANYGYT

J: TRBJ2-7
V: TRBV5-5
CDR3: ASSFTGEAYEQY

J: TRBJ1-1
V: TRBV11-2
CDR3: ASSLDVGTEAF

J: TRBJ2-5
V: TRBV3-1/TRBV3-2
CDR3: ASSQGRAPD

J: TRBJ2-1
V: TRBV15
CDR3: ATQRRSGYNEQF